The present TCR beta chain was sequenced within a study of shared clonotypes between healthy human individuals. The CDR3 covers 14 residues. The V gene's germline CDR1 is MNHEY and CDR2 SMNVEV (reference sequence). The J segment lost 2 bases and the V segment lost 4 bases, leaving 3 bases of the junction unmatched. Profiled with immunoSEQ multiplex PCR; TCRdb holds only in-frame clones, not every one. In the table there are some 1,900,000 clones, approximately 94% of which are singletons. Whole-study findings and limits: All-four-donor shared clonotypes had higher generation probabilities than non-shared clonotypes did.

Positive CCR7 selection of CD45RO-negative cells yielded the naive CD8 cells, and terminally differentiated effector memory CD45RA+ cells were excluded. Turning to this clone: As yet, its antigen is unknown.

This sequence was found in a man younger than 35 in good health. The rearrangement uses TRBV27 and TRBJ2-7; the match to TRBD1 covers 9 bases. Material: naive CD8+ T cells sorted from blood. CDR3 sequence reads: CASSSYRGPYEQYF. CDR3 in DNA: TGTGCCAGCAGTTCGTACAGGGGGCCCTACGAGCAGTACTTC.